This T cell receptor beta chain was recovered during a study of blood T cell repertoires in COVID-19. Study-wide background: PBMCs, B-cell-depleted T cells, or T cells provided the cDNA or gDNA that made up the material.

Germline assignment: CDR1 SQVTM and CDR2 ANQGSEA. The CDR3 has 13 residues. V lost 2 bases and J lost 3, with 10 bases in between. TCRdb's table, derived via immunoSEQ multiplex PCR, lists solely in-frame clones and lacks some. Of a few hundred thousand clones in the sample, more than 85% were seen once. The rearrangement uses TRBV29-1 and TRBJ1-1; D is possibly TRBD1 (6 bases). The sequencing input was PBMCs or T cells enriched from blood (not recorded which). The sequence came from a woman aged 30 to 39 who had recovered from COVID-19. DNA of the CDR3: TGCAGCGTTGAAATTTGGGGGCACACTGAAGCTTTCTTT. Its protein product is CSVEIWGHTEAFF. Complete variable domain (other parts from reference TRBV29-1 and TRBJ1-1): SAVISQKPSRDICQRGTSLTIQCQVDSQVTMMFWYRQQPGQSLTLIATANQGSEATYESGFVIDKFPISRPNLTFSTLTVSNMSPEDSSIYLCSVEIWGHTEAFFGQGTRLTVV.